This is a list of T cell receptor beta chains from one sample in a study of blood T cell repertoires in COVID-19. Sequencing used immunoSEQ multiplex PCR; TCRdb keeps in-frame clones, though not all of them. Among some 290,000 clones, 89% were seen once, and the ten largest hold roughly 10%. Sequencing was done on a sample of PBMCs or T cells enriched from blood (not recorded which). The receptor source for this set is a woman aged 25 to 45 who had recovered from COVID-19. Each CDR3 is given with its conserved first and last residue. The order of the fields is J gene, D gene, V gene, clone size, CDR3 DNA, CDR3 protein. The D gene is left open where the match is weak. Size is omitted from some rows. Given values are once, few, many or a class for expanded clones.

TRBJ2-2	TRBD1	TRBV10-3	NA	TGTGCCATCAGGATAATCACCGGGACAGGAAAGAACACCGGGGAGCTGTTTTTT	CAIRIITGTGKNTGELFF
TRBJ2-3	NA	TRBV2	NA	TGTGCCAGCAGCCCCTCTAGGACAGATACGCAGTATTTT	CASSPSRTDTQYF
TRBJ2-5	NA	TRBV6-5	NA	TGTGCCAGCAGTTACGGGGGGGCTCGGGAGACCCAGTACTTC	CASSYGGARETQYF
TRBJ2-1	TRBD2	TRBV5-1	NA	TGCGCCAGCAGCAACCGACTAGCGGTGTACAATGAGCAGTTCTTC	CASSNRLAVYNEQFF
TRBJ2-3	TRBD1	TRBV29-1	few	TGCAGCGCTGGGGGACAGGGCACAGATACGCAGTATTTT	CSAGGQGTDTQYF
TRBJ1-2	TRBD1	TRBV4-1	NA	TGCGCCAGCAGCCAAGAGGGACAGGGGCTCCATGGCTACACCTTC	CASSQEGQGLHGYTF
TRBJ2-2	TRBD1	TRBV18	NA	TGTGCCAGCTCACGCAATACCGGGACAGGGGTCTTTCTGAACACCGGGGAGCTGTTTTTT	CASSRNTGTGVFLNTGELFF
TRBJ2-2	NA	TRBV24-1	NA	TGTGCCACCAGTGGACAGTCGACCGGGGAGCTGTTTTTT	CATSGQSTGELFF
TRBJ2-1	NA	TRBV6-5	NA	TGTGCCAGCAGTTACTCGAGACTGCCCTCCTACAATGAGCAGTTCTTC	CASSYSRLPSYNEQFF
TRBJ1-6	TRBD1	TRBV7-2	NA	TGTGCCAGCAGCTCCAGAACTCCGACAGGGTCAAGTTCACCCCTCCACTTT	CASSSRTPTGSSSPLHF
TRBJ2-5	NA	TRBV5-1	NA	TGCGCCAGCAGCCCCCGACCCCCCGGGCAAGAGACCCAGTACTTC	CASSPRPPGQETQYF
TRBJ2-1	TRBD2	TRBV28	NA	TGTGCCAGCAGCCCCGGGGAGGGCGGGAGTTTGGGCAATGAGCAGTTCTTC	CASSPGEGGSLGNEQFF
TRBJ2-7	TRBD1	TRBV6-2/TRBV6-3	NA	TGTGCCAGCAGCACCCGACAGGGGGCTACCAGCTACGAGCAGTACTTC	CASSTRQGATSYEQYF
TRBJ2-3	TRBD2	TRBV4-1	NA	TGCGCCAGCAGCCAACAGACTAGCGGGGTACGTTATAGCACAGATACGCAGTATTTT	CASSQQTSGVRYSTDTQYF
TRBJ2-7	NA	TRBV27	NA	TGTGCCAGCAGTTTATCTAGCTCCCGTGCCCTCCTGACTTCCTACGAGCAGTACTTC	CASSLSSSRALLTSYEQYF
TRBJ2-5	TRBD1	TRBV28	NA	TGTGCCAGCAGTAGACAGGGAGCGGTGAACCAAGAGACCCAGTACTTC	CASSRQGAVNQETQYF
TRBJ2-1	TRBD2	TRBV7-8	once	TGTGCCAGCAGGGCGGGACTACATAACTACAATGAGCAGTTCTTC	CASRAGLHNYNEQFF
TRBJ1-6	TRBD1	TRBV27	NA	TGTGCCAGCAGTTCGTACCTAACAGGGGGCAGGAATTCACCCCTCCACTTT	CASSSYLTGGRNSPLHF
TRBJ1-5	TRBD1	TRBV7-2	NA	TGTGCCAGCAGCTTTACAGGGGCCGGCAATCAGCCCCAGCATTTT	CASSFTGAGNQPQHF
TRBJ1-6	NA	TRBV28	NA	TGTGCCAGCAGGGAGAGTAATTCACCCCTCCACTTT	CASRESNSPLHF
TRBJ2-1	TRBD1	TRBV9	NA	TGTGCCAGCAGCGGCCCCGGGACAGGATACAATGAGCAGTTCTTC	CASSGPGTGYNEQFF
TRBJ1-5	NA	TRBV7-2	NA	TGTGCCAGCAGCTTAGGTTCAGGCAGGCAAAGCAATCAGCCCCAGCATTTT	CASSLGSGRQSNQPQHF
TRBJ1-5	TRBD1	TRBV19	NA	TGTGCCAGTAGTACCACCGGGACAGGGGCCGTATACCAGCCCCAGCATTTT	CASSTTGTGAVYQPQHF
TRBJ2-3	NA	TRBV6-5	once	TGTGCCAGCAGTTACAGTCGTTTTACAGACACAGATACGCAGTATTTT	CASSYSRFTDTDTQYF
TRBJ1-2	NA	TRBV6-5	NA	TGTGCCAGCAGTTTCTCGCCCGACAACAACTATGGCTACACCTTC	CASSFSPDNNYGYTF
TRBJ1-4	NA	TRBV7-6	NA	TGTGCCAGCAGCGGAATACACGCCGCAGGGACTAATGAAAAACTGTTTTTT	CASSGIHAAGTNEKLFF
TRBJ2-7	TRBD1	TRBV7-9	NA	TGTGCCAGCAGCTTAGATCGGGTGGGGTACAGGGGCTACGAGCAGTACTTC	CASSLDRVGYRGYEQYF
TRBJ1-1	NA	TRBV7-9	NA	TGTGCCAGCAGCTTAGAGGGGTTGAACACTGAAGCTTTCTTT	CASSLEGLNTEAFF
TRBJ2-2	NA	TRBV7-9	NA	TGTGCCAGCAGCTTAGGCGGAGACACCGGGGAGCTGTTTTTT	CASSLGGDTGELFF
TRBJ2-5	TRBD2	TRBV18	NA	TGTGCCAGCTCCCCCAGGCTAGCGGAGGGCGAGACCCAGTACTTC	CASSPRLAEGETQYF
TRBJ2-7	NA	TRBV13	NA	TGTGCCAGCAGCTTAGGAGTGGGAGCCTACGAGCAGTACTTC	CASSLGVGAYEQYF
TRBJ2-1	TRBD2	TRBV11-2	NA	TGTGCCAGCAGCTTAGACGTTATCCTGAGCGGGAGGGCGGGATACAATGAGCAGTTCTTC	CASSLDVILSGRAGYNEQFF
TRBJ1-5	NA	TRBV19	NA	TGTGCCAGTAGTGCTTTGCGGGGTAGCAATCAGCCCCAGCATTTT	CASSALRGSNQPQHF
TRBJ1-1	NA	TRBV30	few	TGTGCCTGGAGTCGTCAGGGGAACACTGAAGCTTTCTTT	CAWSRQGNTEAFF
TRBJ1-4	NA	TRBV7-9	once	TGTGCCAGCAGCTTAGTACGGCCGACCCGCCCCGGGGGAAAACTGTTTTTT	CASSLVRPTRPGGKLFF
TRBJ2-1	NA	TRBV2	NA	TGTGCCAGCAGGGAGGGGCCCTACAATGAGCAGTTCTTC	CASREGPYNEQFF
TRBJ2-5	NA	TRBV29-1	NA	TGCACCTTCGACATGGGAGAGACCCAGTACTTC	CTFDMGETQYF
TRBJ2-2	NA	TRBV5-1	NA	TGCGCCAGCAGCTTGACAGATCTGGAGCTGTTTTTT	CASSLTDLELFF
TRBJ2-1	TRBD2	TRBV28	NA	TGTGCCAGCAGTTTGCCAAGCGGGAGCTCCTACAATGAGCAGTTCTTC	CASSLPSGSSYNEQFF
TRBJ1-1	NA	TRBV18	NA	TGTGCCAGCTCACCCCCAGCCGGGACTGAAGCTTTCTTT	CASSPPAGTEAFF
TRBJ1-4	NA	TRBV27	NA	TGTGCCAGCAGTTTAACTTTTAAAAAACTGTTTTTT	CASSLTFKKLFF
TRBJ1-3	NA	TRBV4-1	NA	TGCGCCAGCCAGGGGTTTGAGGGGGGGGCGCGGGTTGGAAACACCATATATTTT	CASQGFEGGARVGNTIYF
TRBJ2-1	NA	TRBV4-2	NA	TGTGCCAGCAGCCAAGACGGCAATGAGCAGTTCTTC	CASSQDGNEQFF
TRBJ2-3	NA	TRBV5-6	NA	TGTGCCAGCAGCTTCGGGAGTACGGATACGCAGTATTTT	CASSFGSTDTQYF
TRBJ2-1	TRBD1	TRBV5-6	NA	TGTGCCAGCAGCCATGGGGCCTACCGGGACAGTTATTACAATGAGCAGTTCTTC	CASSHGAYRDSYYNEQFF
TRBJ2-7	NA	TRBV15	NA	TGTGCCACCAGCAGAGAGGGCCCCTACGAGCAGTACTTC	CATSREGPYEQYF
TRBJ2-6	TRBD1	TRBV2	NA	TGTGCCAGCAGTCCGACAGGGGCCGGGGCCAACGTCCTGACTTTC	CASSPTGAGANVLTF
TRBJ1-2	NA	TRBV6-2/TRBV6-3	NA	TGTGCCAGCAGTTACTCTGCCCTCGACGGAGTCAACTATGGCTACACCTTC	CASSYSALDGVNYGYTF
TRBJ2-5	NA	TRBV18	NA	TGTGCCAGCTCACCTCCTCACCAAGAGACCCAGTACTTC	CASSPPHQETQYF
TRBJ2-6	NA	TRBV18	NA	TGTGCCAGCTCTCCGCAGGGTCAGGGTTCTGGGGCCAACGTCCTGACTTTC	CASSPQGQGSGANVLTF
TRBJ2-2	NA	TRBV7-2	NA	TGTGCCAGCAGCTTAGCGCAGGGGGCGGTAGCGGGAGTTTGGACCGGGGAGCTGTTTTTT	CASSLAQGAVAGVWTGELFF
TRBJ1-4	NA	TRBV18	NA	TGTGCCAGCTCAACCGGGACAATTAATGAAAAACTGTTTTTT	CASSTGTINEKLFF
TRBJ2-7	TRBD2	TRBV4-1	few	TGCGCCAGCAGTCTACTAGCGGGAGTGGGGGAGCAGTACTTC	CASSLLAGVGEQYF
TRBJ2-1	TRBD1	TRBV6-1	NA	TGTGCCAGCAGTGATGGGACAGGGGATTCGAATGAGCAGTTCTTC	CASSDGTGDSNEQFF